This T cell receptor (beta chain) derives from a study of blood T cell repertoires in COVID-19. In the source study's methods: Estimates of nucleated cell counts were drawn from the amplification of reference gene primers. Assay: immunoSEQ multiplex PCR; the TCRdb copy retains only in-frame clones and omits some. V, J and clone size are those of that table, while D and trimming were read from the DNA. The data show about 170,000 clones, with around 84% seen just once and roughly 14% held by the top ten. The CDR3 runs 13 residues. V gave up 7 bases and J gave up 8 bases; unmatched junction bases: 7. In its sample, this clone was seen once.

The source of this sequence is a woman aged 70-85 years with COVID-19, enrolled during active disease. The chain has TRBV12-3 or TRBV12-4 and TRBJ1-4; 7 bases fit TRBD1. The material sequenced was peripheral blood. The CDR3 loop reads CASTQTTGEKLFF. The CDR3 region has the DNA TGTGCCAGCACCCAAACGACAGGGGAAAAACTGTTTTTT.